The rows below give T cell receptor beta chains drawn from one sample of a study of blood T cell repertoires in COVID-19. Data came from immunoSEQ multiplex PCR; TCRdb stores just in-frame clones and leaves some out. The repertoire consists of around 400,000 clones, with around nine tenths occurring once and the leading ten covering about 1.5%. The material sequenced was PBMCs or T cells enriched from blood (not recorded which). These receptors all come from a woman under 30 who had been exposed to COVID-19. The CDR3 runs from the conserved cysteine through the conserved F or W. The D gene is left open where the match is weak. The size entry is marked missing in some rows and otherwise reads once, few, many or a size class.

j_call	v_call	clone_size	d_call	cdr3_nt	cdr3_aa
TRBJ1-5	TRBV27	-	-	TGTGCCAGCAGTAAAAGAGACTCAAATCAGCCCCAGCATTTT	CASSKRDSNQPQHF
TRBJ2-3	TRBV4-2	-	-	TGTGCCAGCAGCCCCTCAGGAGGAGATACGCAGTATTTT	CASSPSGGDTQYF
TRBJ2-1	TRBV20-1	-	TRBD1	TGTTCCGGGACAGACAATGAGCAGTTCTTC	CSGTDNEQFF
TRBJ2-1	TRBV28	-	-	TGTGCCAGCAGCTCTGCCGGGTCACCTCGCGATGAGCAGTTCTTC	CASSSAGSPRDEQFF
TRBJ1-2	TRBV6-6	-	-	TGTGCCAGCAGCCCCGTTATCGGTAACTATGGCTACACCTTC	CASSPVIGNYGYTF
TRBJ2-7	TRBV15	-	-	TGTGCCACCAGCAGAGGAGAAGCCGAGAGGAACGAGCAGTACTTC	CATSRGEAERNEQYF
TRBJ1-1	TRBV5-6	few	TRBD1	TGTGCCAGCAGCCTCCCCCGGACAGGCATGAACACTGAAGCTTTCTTT	CASSLPRTGMNTEAFF
TRBJ2-7	TRBV7-2	-	TRBD2	TGTGCCAGCAGCTTTAGGACTAGCGGGCAAAGCGAGCAGTACTTC	CASSFRTSGQSEQYF
TRBJ1-2	TRBV7-9	-	TRBD1	TGTGCCAGCAGCGTAAACCAGGGGGGAGATGGCTACACCTTC	CASSVNQGGDGYTF
TRBJ2-3	TRBV3-1/TRBV3-2	-	TRBD2	TGTGCCAGCAGCCTAGCGGGGGGGATCACAGATACGCAGTATTTT	CASSLAGGITDTQYF
TRBJ2-7	TRBV5-1	-	-	TGCGCCAGCAGCTTGCTTACAGTGAGCTCCTACGAGCAGTACTTC	CASSLLTVSSYEQYF
TRBJ2-7	TRBV14	-	TRBD2	TGTGCCAGCAGCCAGTTGTTCAGAACTAGCGGTGCCTACGAGCAGTACTTC	CASSQLFRTSGAYEQYF
TRBJ2-1	TRBV5-1	-	TRBD2	TGCGCCAGCAGGACAGCGGGGGGGGATGGTGAGCAGTTCTTC	CASRTAGGDGEQFF
TRBJ1-4	TRBV7-2	-	-	TGTGCCAGCAGCTGGGCAGGGGCTAATGAAAAACTGTTTTTT	CASSWAGANEKLFF
TRBJ2-1	TRBV28	once	-	TGTGCCAGCAGTTTAGGGTTGCGGGAGCAGTTCTTC	CASSLGLREQFF
TRBJ1-3	TRBV30	-	-	TGTGCCTGGAGTGTAGGGACACCTGGAAACACCATATATTTT	CAWSVGTPGNTIYF
TRBJ2-7	TRBV19	-	TRBD2	TGTGCCAGTAGTCCTTCCGGGACTAGCGGGATCTGGGAGCAGTACTTC	CASSPSGTSGIWEQYF
TRBJ1-1	TRBV2	-	-	TGTGCCAGCAGTGGAAACTCAGGGTCCGCTATATTGAACACTGAAGCTTTCTTT	CASSGNSGSAILNTEAFF
TRBJ2-1	TRBV27	-	-	TGTGCCAGCAGTCTAGCTACGTACAATGAGCAGTTCTTC	CASSLATYNEQFF
TRBJ1-1	TRBV19	-	-	TGTGCCAGTAGTATGGGTGGAGGAGGCGCAACTGAAGCTTTCTTT	CASSMGGGGATEAFF
TRBJ2-1	TRBV6-5	-	TRBD2	TGTGCCAGCAGCCTGACTAGCGGTGATTACAATGAGCAGTTCTTC	CASSLTSGDYNEQFF
TRBJ2-3	TRBV5-1	-	-	TGCGCCAGCAGCTCCGGCCCGGGGGAGGATACGCAGTATTTT	CASSSGPGEDTQYF
TRBJ2-1	TRBV29-1	-	TRBD1	TGCAGCGTTGGTAGACAGGGGACTTACAATGAGCAGTTCTTC	CSVGRQGTYNEQFF
TRBJ1-4	TRBV15	once	-	TGTGCCACCAGCGCACAGGGCGCAACTAATGAAAAACTGTTTTTT	CATSAQGATNEKLFF
TRBJ2-7	TRBV9	-	TRBD2	TGTGCCAGCAGCTCTTCTAGCGGGGGCCCTTCCTACGAGCAGTACTTC	CASSSSSGGPSYEQYF
TRBJ1-5	TRBV18	-	TRBD1	TGTGCCAGCTCAAACCGACAGGGGCACCAGCCCCAGCATTTT	CASSNRQGHQPQHF
TRBJ2-2	TRBV7-9	many	TRBD1	TGTGCCAGCAGCCGGACAGGGGGCTGGACCGGGGAGCTGTTTTTT	CASSRTGGWTGELFF
TRBJ1-1	TRBV3-1/TRBV3-2	-	-	TGTGCCAGCAGCCAAGAATCGGGAGGCACTGAAGCTTTCTTT	CASSQESGGTEAFF